This T cell receptor (beta chain) was obtained from a study of blood T cells in healthy people across ages. In terms of origin and age, donors were healthy Caucasian individuals from Russia aged about 6 to 90. The V and J ends lost 7 bases and 2 bases respectively, with 15 bases between them. There are 13 residues in the CDR3. Germline V gene lookup returns CDR1 SQVTM and CDR2 ANQGSEA. The authors ran a second PCR of 7 to 11 cycles using a sample-barcoded 5' primer and a J-beta primer mix. TCRdb recomputed calls from the 5' RACE reads with MiXCR, one row per CDR3 protein. The sample shows 600,000 to 850,000 distinct CDR3 sequences, roughly 44% of them seen only once.

The TCR comes from a woman aged 60-75 years in good health. This chain links TRBV29-1 with TRBJ2-7, with D possibly matching TRBD2 (5 bases). Sequenced material: blood. DNA of the CDR3: TGCAGCGCCAGAGTGGGGAGAGCCTACGAGCAGTACTTC. Translating it yields CSARVGRAYEQYF.